The present T cell receptor beta chain was sequenced within a study of blood T cell repertoires in COVID-19. Authors' methods: Amplification from reference gene primers served as the basis for estimated nucleated cell counts. Assay used: immunoSEQ multiplex PCR; TCRdb lists only in-frame clones, some missing. From that table come the V and J calls and clone size; the DNA was used to work out D and trimming. In the table there are roughly 170,000 clones, 70% to 85% of which are singletons. Trimming stripped 3 bases from V and 6 bases from J, with 14 bases between. The CDR3 consists of 13 residues. Germline V gene data show CDR1 as DFQATT and CDR2 as SNEGSKA (reference sequence).

The sample consisted of peripheral blood. The chain recombines TRBV20-1 with TRBJ1-1; weak D call: TRBD1 (5 bases). The sequence came from a human donor in a cohort sampled during active COVID-19. In DNA, the CDR3 is TGCAGTGCTAGTCGGCAGGGCCAGCCTGAAGCTTTCTTT. As protein: CSASRQGQPEAFF.